Shown below are 3 T cell receptor beta chains from a single sample sequenced in a study of lymphopenia after photon versus proton radiotherapy (dated by TCRdb to about 2019). Library preparation was by the immunoSEQ multiplex PCR assay. The table was pulled from immuneACCESS by TCRdb, which kept in-frame rearrangements only. Such tables lose some clones; where checked, under half of the loss comes from unresolved V genes, and the rest has no known cause. Counted in this sample were about 70,000 clones; 85% to 95% of them appeared once. The ten largest clones capture around 2.2% of the sample. The starting material was peripheral blood, obtained from a patient treated with photon-based radiotherapy. The source of these receptors is a woman in her 40s with cholangiocarcinoma.

The chain couples TRBV5-1 to TRBJ2-1, with TRBD2 matching over 11 bases. J gave up 4 bases and V 0 bases, and 9 bases lay outside the gene matches. The germline V gene encodes CDR1 SGHRS and CDR2 YFSETQ. CDR3 size: 18 residues. The CDR3 DNA is TGCGCCAGCAGCTTGGAGGCTAGCGGGGGGCAGACTTACAATGAGCAGTTCTTC. It encodes CASSLEASGGQTYNEQFF. Supplemented by reference TRBV5-1 and TRBJ2-1, the full variable domain reads KAGVTQTPRYLIKTRGQQVTLSCSPISGHRSVSWYQQTPGQGLQFLFEYFSETQRNKGNFPGRFSGRQFSNSRSEMNVSTLELGDSALYLCASSLEASGGQTYNEQFFGPGTRLTVL.

This clone is a singleton in its sample. V usage is TRBV7-2 and J usage is TRBJ2-7; maybe TRBD1 (6 bases). Germline-derived CDR1 and CDR2 are SGHTA and FQGNSA. Trimming removed 3 bases from V and 6 bases from J, with 18 bases in between. CDR3 length equals 15 residues. CDR3 sequence reads: CASSLDPTGLVEQYF. CDR3 nucleotides: TGTGCCAGCAGCTTGGACCCAACAGGGTTGGTCGAGCAGTACTTC.

This chain joins TRBV6-5 and TRBJ2-6; D may be TRBD1 (6 bases). Germline loops: CDR1 MNHEY, CDR2 SVGAGI. The V end was cut by 6 bases, the J end by 0 bases, with 9 bases between. The CDR3 totals 15 residues. CDR3 coding DNA: TGTGCCAGCAGGACAGGTTCCTCTGGGGCCAACGTCCTGACTTTC. Protein product: CASRTGSSGANVLTF.